This T cell receptor beta chain originates from a study of T cell clusters in autoimmune cytopenias. TRB amplification used 250 ng of peripheral blood genomic DNA. For this clonotype: Its antigen is not identified.

Whole-study results and caveats: TRB repertoire shifts in secondary cytopenia and chronic lymphocytic leukemia mostly reflected lymphoma, not autoimmunity.

The CDR3 contains 14 residues. Germline CDR1 MRHNA, CDR2 SNTAGT. One tube held mixed TRB-A and TRB-B primer pools for touch-down PCR. TCRdb processed the multiplex PCR reads again and assigns one entry to each CDR3 protein, with no DNA. The sample data list around 6,800 distinct CDR3 sequences. Separately, the same data were catalogued under a study of T cell repertoires in aging, cancer and after chemotherapy. That publication notes: Loss of evenness, beyond lost richness, contributed to age-related TCR diversity decline in cancer patients.

This sequence joins TRBV6-4 and TRBJ2-1. The sequenced sample was peripheral blood. This receptor was obtained from a human donor in good health. CDR3 residues: CASSVGVSYNEQFF.